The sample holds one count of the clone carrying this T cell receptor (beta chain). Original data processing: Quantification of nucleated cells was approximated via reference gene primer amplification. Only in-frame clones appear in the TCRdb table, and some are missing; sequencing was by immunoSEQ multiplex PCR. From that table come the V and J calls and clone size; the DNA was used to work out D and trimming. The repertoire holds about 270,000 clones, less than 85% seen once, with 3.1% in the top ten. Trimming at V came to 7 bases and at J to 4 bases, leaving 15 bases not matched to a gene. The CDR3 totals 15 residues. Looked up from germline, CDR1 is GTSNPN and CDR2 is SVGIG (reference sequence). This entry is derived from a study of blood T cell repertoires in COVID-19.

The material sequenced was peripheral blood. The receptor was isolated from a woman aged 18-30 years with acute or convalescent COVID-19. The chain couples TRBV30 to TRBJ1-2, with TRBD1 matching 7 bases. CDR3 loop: CASSGQERLIYGYTF. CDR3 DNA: TGTGCCTCCTCCGGACAGGAACGCTTAATCTATGGCTACACCTTC.